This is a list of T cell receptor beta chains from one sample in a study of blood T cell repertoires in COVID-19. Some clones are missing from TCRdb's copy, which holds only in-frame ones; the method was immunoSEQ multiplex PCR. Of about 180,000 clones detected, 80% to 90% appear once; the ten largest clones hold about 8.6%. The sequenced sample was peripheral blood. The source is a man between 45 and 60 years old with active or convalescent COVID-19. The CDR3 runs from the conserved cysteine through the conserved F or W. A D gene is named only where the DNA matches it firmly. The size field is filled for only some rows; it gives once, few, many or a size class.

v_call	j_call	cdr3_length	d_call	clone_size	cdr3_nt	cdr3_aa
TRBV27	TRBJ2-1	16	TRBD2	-	TGTGCCAGCAGTCCCTCGGTAGCGGGGGGCATCAATGAGCAGTTCTTC	CASSPSVAGGINEQFF
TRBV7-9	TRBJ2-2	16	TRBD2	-	TGTGCCAGCAGTTCGACACTAGCGGGAGTGTTTGGGGAGCTGTTTTTT	CASSSTLAGVFGELFF
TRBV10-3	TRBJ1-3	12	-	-	TGTGCCATCAGTGACGGTGGAAACACCATATATTTT	CAISDGGNTIYF
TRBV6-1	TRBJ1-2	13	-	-	TGTGCCAGCAGTGAAATACGGGGCTATGGCTACACCTTC	CASSEIRGYGYTF
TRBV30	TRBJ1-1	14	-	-	TGTGCCTGGAAGGGCGGGGTAATGAACACTGAAGCTTTCTTT	CAWKGGVMNTEAFF
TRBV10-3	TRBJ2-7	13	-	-	TGTGCCATCAGTGAGACAGGGATGGGAGAGCAGTACTTC	CAISETGMGEQYF
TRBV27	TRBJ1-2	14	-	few	TGTGCCAGCAGTCTAGGGGTCAGGAATAATGGCTACACCTTC	CASSLGVRNNGYTF
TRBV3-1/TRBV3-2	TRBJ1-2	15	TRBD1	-	TGTGCCAGCAGCCAACTGACAGGGGAGGGGTATGGCTACACCTTC	CASSQLTGEGYGYTF
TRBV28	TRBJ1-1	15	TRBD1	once	TGTGCCAGCAGTTTGGGAGGGACAGGGGGTACTGAAGCTTTCTTT	CASSLGGTGGTEAFF
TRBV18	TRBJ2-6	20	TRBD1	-	TGTGCCAGCTCACCCCCAAATGGACAGGGATTAAACTCTGGGGCCAACGTCCTGACTTTC	CASSPPNGQGLNSGANVLTF
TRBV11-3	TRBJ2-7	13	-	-	TGTGCCAGCAGCTTGAACAGGGTAGGCGAGCAGTACTTC	CASSLNRVGEQYF
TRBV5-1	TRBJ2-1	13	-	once	TGCGCCAGCAGCTTACTAGGCTCCAATGAGCAGTTCTTC	CASSLLGSNEQFF
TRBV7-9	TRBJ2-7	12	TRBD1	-	TGTGCCAGCAGCTTAGCACAGGGGGAGCAGTACTTC	CASSLAQGEQYF
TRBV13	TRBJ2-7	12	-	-	TGTGCCAGCAGCTTCCCCTCGGGGGAGCAGTACTTC	CASSFPSGEQYF
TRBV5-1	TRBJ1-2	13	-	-	TGCGCCAGCAGCTTGGAGCAGGGATATGGCTACACCTTC	CASSLEQGYGYTF
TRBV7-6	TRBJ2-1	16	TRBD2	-	TGTGCCAGCAGCAGACTAGCGAGGGGCTCCTACAATGAGCAGTTCTTC	CASSRLARGSYNEQFF
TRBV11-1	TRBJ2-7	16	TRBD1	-	TGTGCCAGCAGCCCCTCCATAGAGGACAGGGGCTACGAGCAGTACTTC	CASSPSIEDRGYEQYF